This T cell receptor (beta chain) appears in the sequencing data of a study of beta chain features in type 1 diabetes (dated by TCRdb to the late 2010s). For the study in its entirety: Patients and healthy donors did not differ in mean age, gender distribution, total cell number or subset yield. Regulatory and stem cell-like memory subsets were obtained from only 8 patients and about 8 healthy donors, while naive and central memory subsets were obtained from all 30 or so donors. Across all samples, 107,917,701 sorted cells were examined, and cell number per subset correlated strongly with RNA yield. In the study, TCRB repertoires of sorted circulating CD4+ T cell subsets from recently diagnosed type 1 diabetes patients were compared with those of matched healthy donors.

Study-level results and caveats: Patients with type 1 diabetes made fewer insertions and deleted more nucleotides at VDJ recombination sites, implying thymic rearrangement abnormalities. Naive, central memory and regulatory TCRB repertoires appeared more similar among patients than among healthy donors. Because cDNA was sequenced instead of genomic DNA, activated cells with high expression could be over-represented, although the groups did not differ in activation or CD3 levels. Shorter templates might be favored by PCR, yet because patient and control samples were amplified and corrected together, any such skew would affect both groups equally. Only small numbers of individuals were included in the HLA sub-analyses, which left unresolved whether HLA type had any influence on TCRB rearrangement. A moderate but significant shortening of TCRB CDR3 length was observed in type 1 diabetes patients in all four CD4+ subsets.

The High Capacity cDNA Reverse Transcription Kit was used to reverse transcribe all of the isolated RNA, meaning that expressed TCRB transcripts were what got sequenced. Deep immunoSEQ sequencing was applied to naive, central memory and regulatory T cell samples, giving an average of about 3.57 million total reads per sample. Sorted cells were lysed in RLT buffer and RNA was extracted with DNase-treated RNeasy Micro or Mini kits, depending on cell number. Each cell subset was processed on its own to prevent cross-contamination, while patient and healthy donor samples were processed together. TCRB sequences were amplified from cDNA with the immunoSEQ multiplex PCR, producing 87-bp fragments spanning the CDR3 region. The amplicons were sequenced using the Illumina HiSeq platform. The paper's data handling went like this. Synthetic template baselines were used to correct PCR bias computationally, reads within Hamming distance 2 were collapsed together, and singletons that could not be merged were discarded. Reads were aligned against IMGT to assign V, D and J genes, CDR3 length and insertions or deletions at six rearrangement sites. Within each subset, clonotype counts were normalized to sorted cell number, and only after that were true diversity and Gini coefficients computed with the tcR R package. The overlap coefficient, calculated on TCRB nucleotide sequences, was used to measure repertoire sharing. TCRdb stores this immuneACCESS table with in-frame sequences only. Part of the clones is absent; in the studies checked, under half of the shortfall reflects unresolved V genes, and no reason is known for the rest. V and J calls and clone size are those listed in that table; D and trimming were worked out from the DNA. Counted in this sample were 300,000 to 400,000 clones; 8% of them appeared once. The ten largest make up 0.44% of the sample.

The germline V and J ends show losses of 3 bases and 7 bases respectively, and no gene match explains 11 bases of the junction. The germline V gene supplies CDR1 KGHSH and CDR2 LQKENI. The CDR3, cysteine through phenylalanine, is 16 amino acids long. The retained sequence is limited to the CDR3, 48 bases, with the frame set at the first base. Ten or more counts support this clone. Which antigen it targets is not known. Base quality data are lacking; no much larger clone is found one base away. A single peripheral blood draw of about 116 mL on average was collected from each donor into heparinised tubes. A BD FACSAria II and a panel including CD45RO, CCR7, CD25, CD127, CD95 and CD27 were used to sort naive, central memory, regulatory and stem cell-like memory CD4+ T cells. Purity was above 95% for every sorted population. PBMCs were isolated immediately by Lymphoprep density gradient centrifugation and stained directly without culture. So that batch effects would be minimized, each experiment stained and sorted samples in pairs, pairing one healthy donor with one patient.

The sequencing input was central memory CD4+ T cells from blood. The sequence was obtained from a woman between 18 and 29 years old in good health. This chain is built from TRBV18 and TRBJ2-1; 8 middle bases align to TRBD2. The sequenced DNA: TGTGCCAGCTCACCCAGACGTTCTAGCGGGCCTAATGAGCAGTTCTTC. Its product reads: CASSPRRSSGPNEQFF.